This TCR beta chain came from a study of OX40 agonist ivuxolimab in advanced cancers. Clones were read by immunoSEQ multiplex PCR, and TCRdb kept only the in-frame ones, dropping some. The data contain tens of thousands of clones, roughly 84% of them singletons. This clone was seen more than once but under ten times. Germline CDR1 reads MNHEY; CDR2 reads SVGAGI. This CDR3 has 12 residues. Losses at the gene ends were 8 bases for V and 7 bases for J; bases not matched to a gene: 5. This specimen consisted of CD4+ or CD8+ T cells sorted from blood, obtained in a trial of the OX40 agonist ivuxolimab. The TCR originated in an adult with an advanced solid tumor such as melanoma, head and neck, liver or kidney cancer. The chain recombines TRBV6-5 with TRBJ1-2, with 9 positions matching TRBD1. CDR3 sequence reads: CASGQGSGGYTF. CDR3 DNA sequence: TGTGCCAGCGGACAGGGGAGCGGTGGCTACACCTTC.